This TCR beta chain comes out of a study of cytomegalovirus exposure and HLA in healthy donors. In the PCR, 60 Vbeta and 13 Jbeta primers were used. Using immunoSEQ multiplex PCR, the repertoire was profiled, and TCRdb retains in-frame clones only, with some absent. Among about 170,000 clones listed, approximately 71% were seen once. The germline V and J ends were trimmed by 6 bases and 0 bases, with 12 bases remaining between them. This CDR3 is 15 amino acids long. Per germline, CDR1 KGHSH and CDR2 LQKENI. This sequence was found in a woman aged 18 to 35 in good health and CMV-seropositive. Sequencing input: PBMCs. The chain employs TRBV18 and TRBJ1-3; D call uncertain. The CDR3 bases are TGTGCCAGCTCGGGAGATGCGGTCTCTGGAAACACCATATATTTT. Amino acid sequence: CASSGDAVSGNTIYF.